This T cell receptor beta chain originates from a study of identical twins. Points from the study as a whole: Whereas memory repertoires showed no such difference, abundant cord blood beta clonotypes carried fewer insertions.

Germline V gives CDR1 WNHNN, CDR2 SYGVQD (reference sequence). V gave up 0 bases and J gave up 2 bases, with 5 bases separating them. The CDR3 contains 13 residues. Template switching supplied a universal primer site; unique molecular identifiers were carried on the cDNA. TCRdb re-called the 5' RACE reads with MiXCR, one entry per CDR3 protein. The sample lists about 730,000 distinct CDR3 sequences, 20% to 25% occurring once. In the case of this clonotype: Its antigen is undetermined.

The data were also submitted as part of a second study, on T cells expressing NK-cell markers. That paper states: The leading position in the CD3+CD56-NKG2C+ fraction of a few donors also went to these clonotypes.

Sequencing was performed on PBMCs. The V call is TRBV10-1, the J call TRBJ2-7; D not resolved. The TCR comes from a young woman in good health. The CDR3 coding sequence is TGCGCCAGCAGTGAGTCCACCCCCTACGAGCAGTACTTC. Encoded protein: CASSESTPYEQYF.